This TCR beta chain comes out of a study of blood T cells in healthy people across ages. A few counts support this clonotype. The second PCR ran about 6 to 11 cycles with a sample-barcoded 5' primer and J-beta primers. From the 5' RACE reads, TCRdb called clonotypes with MiXCR, one entry per CDR3 protein. The data contain 800,000 to 950,000 distinct CDR3 sequences, 25% to 30% of them singletons. Germline CDR1 reads SGHRS; CDR2 reads YFSETQ. This CDR3 contains 14 residues. Trimming shortened V by 3 bases and J by 8 bases, and 17 bases separated the two germline ends. This same sample was also part of a study on T cells of mothers and their children. This second report adds: In this cohort, donors were a few healthy Caucasian mothers plus their six children.

The clonotype was recovered from a woman in her thirties or forties in good health. The specimen sequenced was blood. The chain has TRBV5-1 and TRBJ1-2, with D tentatively TRBD1 (6 bases). CDR3 amino acids: CASSSPEGVRGYTF. The CDR3 bases are TGCGCCAGCAGCTCGCCCGAGGGGGTGCGAGGCTACACCTTC.